This T cell receptor beta chain originates from a study of chemoradiotherapy in HPV16-positive cancers (dated by TCRdb to 2021 to 2024). Study-level background: Functional T-cell assays on cells from a couple of HPV16-positive patients defined candidate HPV-specific T-cell clones and common TCR motifs. The study set out to ask whether T-cell immunity against the HPV oncoproteins E6 and E7 changes over the course of chemoradiotherapy and whether that immunity affects survival. TCR repertoires from roughly 87 patients with HPV-related cancers were then used to track the candidate HPV-specific TCRs and motifs. Broader findings and caveats from the paper: Expansion of candidate HPV-specific clones and E7-related TCR motifs was observed in the tumor microenvironment during treatment, whereas no such expansion was observed for non-HPV-specific T cells. In HPV16-positive patients, expansion of HPV-responsive T cells during chemoradiotherapy was found to be associated with improved recurrence-free survival. The functional definition of HPV-specific T cells came from only a couple of HPV16-positive patients, and the survival association was reported for HPV16-positive patients.

Trimming takes 3 bases off V and 4 bases off J; junction bases not matched to a gene: 10. The CDR3 starts with the cysteine, ends with the phenylalanine, and has 16 residues. Just the 48-base CDR3 DNA is kept, in frame starting at base 1. The CDR1 and CDR2 encoded by the germline V gene are SGDLS and YYNGEE. Libraries came from the immunoSEQ multiplex PCR assay. TCRdb holds this immuneACCESS table with in-frame rearrangements only. Some clones are missing; in checked studies, unresolved V genes explain under half, and the rest has no known cause. The sample profile shows some 19,000 clones; 84% of them were found once. The leading ten clones occupy under 4.5% of the sample. Worth noting for this clone: The antigen it binds to is not known. Base qualities were left out, and no much larger clone turns up one base away.

Repertoires were sampled repeatedly over the course of chemoradiotherapy, so clonal expansion could be followed in the tumor microenvironment. This sequence uses TRBV9 and TRBJ1-1, with TRBD1 matching 9 junction bases. Material: blood, obtained from a patient who underwent chemoradiotherapy. The TCR originated in a human donor with HPV-associated anogenital cancer. The CDR3 loop reads CASSGNLGQGVTEAFF. The bases read TGTGCCAGCAGCGGGAACCTGGGACAGGGCGTCACTGAAGCTTTCTTT.